These 14 T cell receptor beta chains originate from one sample sequenced in a study of T cells in Graves' hyperthyroidism and ophthalmopathy. RNA transcripts yielded amplified TCR beta CDR3 regions. During a first-round RT-PCR of the TCR CDR3, the HTBI primer set was used. TCRdb used MiXCR to reprocess the multiplex PCR reads, holding one entry per CDR3 protein. The sample lists approximately 430,000 distinct CDR3 sequences; 15% to 18% were seen once. Sequencing was done on a sample of blood. These TCRs come from a woman younger than 30 with Graves' hyperthyroidism.

The sample holds many counts of this clonotype. This chain joins TRBV7-2 and TRBJ2-5, with D perhaps matching TRBD1 (6 bases). Trimming removed 5 bases from V and 1 base from J, with 14 bases in between. Germline CDR1 reads SGHTA; CDR2 reads FQGNSA. The CDR3 covers 15 residues. CDR3 sequence: CASSKNGQIQETQYF. For the CDR3, the DNA is TGTGCCAGCAGCAAAAACGGACAGATCCAAGAGACCCAGTACTTC.

Ten or more counts support this clonotype. V and J are TRBV28 and TRBJ2-3, with TRBD2 as a possible D gene (6 bases). CDR3 length: 15 amino acids. The V end was cut by 7 bases, the J end by 2 bases, with 16 bases between. Germline CDR1 and CDR2: MDHEN and SYDVKM. The CDR3 region has the DNA TGTGCCAGCACCCTTGGGCGGGGACTCACAGATACGCAGTATTTT. This sequence encodes CASTLGRGLTDTQYF.

A few counts support this clonotype. The chain is built from TRBV3-1 and TRBJ2-2, with a tentative D call TRBD1 (7 bases). Germline loops: CDR1 LGHDT, CDR2 YNNKEL (reference sequence). The V and J ends lost 3 bases and 1 base respectively, with 12 bases between them. This CDR3 contains 16 residues. CDR3 nucleotides: TGTGCCAGCAGCCAGGCGGGACAGATGAACACCGGGGAGCTGTTTTTT. Protein sequence: CASSQAGQMNTGELFF.

There are many counts of this clonotype. The chain joins TRBV3-1 to TRBJ2-1, with a possible D match to TRBD2 (5 bases). Germline V gene data show CDR1 as LGHDT and CDR2 as YNNKEL (reference sequence). V was trimmed by 5 bases and J by 12 bases, leaving 17 bases between them. This CDR3 is built from 13 residues. DNA for the CDR3: TGTGCCAGCAGCGACGAACTAGAGAGTAGGCAGTTCTTC. Encoded protein: CASSDELESRQFF.

This clonotype was seen ten or more times. The chain employs TRBV5-1 and TRBJ2-7; 13 bases agree with TRBD2. With V trimmed by 2 bases and J by 5 bases, 4 bases remained unmatched. The CDR3 length is 15 residues. CDR1 is SGHRS and CDR2 is YFSETQ in the germline V gene. The DNA for the CDR3 is TGCGCCAGCAGCTTTGGACTAGCGGGAGCCAACGAGCAGTACTTC. Its translation is CASSFGLAGANEQYF.

The sample holds many counts of this clonotype. This chain uses TRBV16 with TRBJ1-2; 8 bases agree with TRBD1. J gave up 4 bases and V 2 bases, and 9 bases lay outside the gene matches. This CDR3 is 16 amino acids long. Germline V gives CDR1 KGHSY, CDR2 FQNENV. This CDR3 reads CASSQTYRTGSYGYTF. Written as DNA, the CDR3 is TGTGCCAGCAGCCAAACCTATAGGACAGGGAGCTATGGCTACACCTTC.

This clonotype appeared many times. J is TRBJ1-5 and V is TRBV24-1; TRBD1 matches at 9 bases. The J segment lost 7 bases and the V segment lost 7 bases, leaving 7 bases of the junction unmatched. Looked up from germline, CDR1 is KGHDR and CDR2 is SFDVKD. The CDR3 extends over 14 amino acids. The CDR3: CATSRTGDLQPQHF. CDR3 nucleotide sequence: TGTGCCACCAGCCGGACAGGGGATTTGCAGCCCCAGCATTTT.

This chain connects TRBV7-2 to TRBJ1-2; no clear D. The CDR3 extends over 14 amino acids. Trimming cost V 4 bases and J 8 bases, with 17 bases left between them. Germline values: CDR1 SGHTA, CDR2 FQGNSA. This chain's CDR3 is CASSSPDRWVGYTF. The CDR3 nucleotides are TGTGCCAGCAGCTCCCCAGACCGTTGGGTCGGCTACACCTTC.

This clonotype came up many times. The chain is built from TRBV28 and TRBJ1-2; D ambiguous. The CDR3 contains 13 residues. The germline V gene has CDR1 MDHEN and CDR2 SYDVKM. The germline V and J ends were trimmed by 5 bases and 8 bases, with 15 bases remaining between them. CDR3 in amino acids: CASSLGPARGYTF. CDR3 in DNA: TGTGCCAGCAGTCTAGGACCAGCCCGGGGCTACACCTTC.

This clonotype was seen a few times. The chain couples TRBV20-1 to TRBJ1-5; TRBD1 matches at 9 bases. Per germline, CDR1 DFQATT and CDR2 SNEGSKA (reference sequence). V was pared by 0 bases and J by 3 bases, with 3 bases of the junction left unmatched. CDR3 size: 15 residues. Here the CDR3 reads CSAREDRGNNQPQHF. CDR3 DNA sequence: TGCAGTGCTAGAGAGGACAGGGGTAACAATCAGCCCCAGCATTTT.

A few counts support this clonotype. DNA for the CDR3: TGTGCCAGCAGTGGACAGGGGGCCAGCACCGGGGAGCTGTTTTTT. This encodes CASSGQGASTGELFF. J is TRBJ2-2 and V is TRBV2; 10 bases are shared with TRBD1. With 4 bases clipped from V and 4 bases from J, the junction kept 3 bases outside the gene matches. CDR1 and CDR2 from the germline V gene are SNHLY and FYNNEI. This CDR3 contains 15 residues. Together with reference TRBV2 and TRBJ2-2, the CDR3 gives the full variable domain: EPEVTQTPSHQVTQMGQEVILRCVPISNHLYFYWYRQILGQKVEFLVSFYNNEISEKSEIFDDQFSVERPDGSNFTLKIRSTKLEDSAMYFCASSGQGASTGELFFGEGSRLTVL.

V usage is TRBV25-1 and J usage is TRBJ2-1; D unresolved. V lost 2 bases, J lost 8 bases, and 31 bases lay in between. The CDR3 is made up of 20 amino acids. CDR1 and CDR2 (germline): MGHDK, SYGVNS. The CDR3 sequence is CASSEPSPKANLANVDEQFF. CDR3 DNA sequence: TGTGCCAGCAGTGAACCATCTCCTAAAGCGAATTTAGCTAACGTCGATGAGCAGTTCTTC. The full variable domain, completed using reference TRBV25-1 and TRBJ2-1, is EADIYQTPRYLVIGTGKKITLECSQTMGHDKMYWYQQDPGMELHLIHYSYGVNSTEKGDLSSESTVSRIRTEHFPLTLESARPSHTSQYLCASSEPSPKANLANVDEQFFGPGTRLTVL.

This clonotype was seen many times. V usage is TRBV18 and J usage is TRBJ2-7, with D uncertain. V lost 6 bases and J lost 2, with 17 bases in between. Germline-derived CDR1 and CDR2 are KGHSH and LQKENI. The CDR3 consists of 15 residues. The CDR3 region has the DNA TGTGCCAGCTCCCTTCAACCCGGGCGACCCTACGAGCAGTACTTC. Protein: CASSLQPGRPYEQYF. The full variable domain, completed using reference TRBV18 and TRBJ2-7, is NAGVMQNPRHLVRRRGQEARLRCSPMKGHSHVYWYRQLPEEGLKFMVYLQKENIIDESGMPKERFSAEFPKEGPSILRIQQVVRGDSAAYFCASSLQPGRPYEQYFGPGTRLTVT.

This clonotype has ten or more counts. The CDR3 DNA is TGTGCCAGCAGTGGGCGCAGGGTGGACCATGGCTACACCTTC. Its protein is CASSGRRVDHGYTF. The rearrangement links TRBV2 to TRBJ1-2, with a tentative D call TRBD1 (5 bases). The CDR3 contains 14 residues. V lost 4 bases and J 6 bases, leaving 15 bases between the germline ends. Germline CDR1 reads SNHLY; CDR2 reads FYNNEI.